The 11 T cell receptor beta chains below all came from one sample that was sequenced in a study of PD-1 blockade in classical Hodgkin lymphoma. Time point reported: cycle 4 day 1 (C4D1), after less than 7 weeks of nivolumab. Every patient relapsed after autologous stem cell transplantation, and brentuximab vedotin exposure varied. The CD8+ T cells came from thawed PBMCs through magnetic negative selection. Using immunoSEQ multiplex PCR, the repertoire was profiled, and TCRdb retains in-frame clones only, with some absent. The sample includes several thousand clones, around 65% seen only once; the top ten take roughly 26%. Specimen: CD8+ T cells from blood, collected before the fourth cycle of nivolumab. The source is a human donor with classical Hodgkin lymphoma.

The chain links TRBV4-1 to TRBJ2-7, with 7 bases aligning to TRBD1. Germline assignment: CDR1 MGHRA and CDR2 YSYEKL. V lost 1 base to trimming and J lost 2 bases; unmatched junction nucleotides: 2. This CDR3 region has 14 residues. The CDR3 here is CASSQGQGAYEQYF. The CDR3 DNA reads TGCGCCAGCAGCCAAGGGCAGGGGGCCTACGAGCAGTACTTC.

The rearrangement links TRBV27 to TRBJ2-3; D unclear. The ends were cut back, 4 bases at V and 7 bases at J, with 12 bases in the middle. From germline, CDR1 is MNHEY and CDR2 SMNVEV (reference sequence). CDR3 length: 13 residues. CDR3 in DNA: TGTGCCAGCAGTTACGGGCGGTCAAATACGCAGTATTTT. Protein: CASSYGRSNTQYF.

CDR3 amino acids: CASSQSAGFYNEQFF. CDR3 coding DNA: TGCGCCAGCAGCCAATCAGCGGGATTCTACAATGAGCAGTTCTTC. The chain carries TRBV4-1 and TRBJ2-1; the match to TRBD2 covers 7 bases. V trimming: 2 bases; J trimming: 3 bases; junction bases outside the gene matches: 4. CDR1 and CDR2 (germline): MGHRA, YSYEKL. The CDR3 covers 15 residues.

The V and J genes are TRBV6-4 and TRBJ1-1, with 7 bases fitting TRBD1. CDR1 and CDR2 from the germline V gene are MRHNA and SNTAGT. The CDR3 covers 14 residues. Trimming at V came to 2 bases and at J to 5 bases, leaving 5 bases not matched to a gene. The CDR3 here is CASSDKGAGTEAFF. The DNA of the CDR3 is TGTGCCAGCAGTGACAAGGGGGCTGGGACTGAAGCTTTCTTT.

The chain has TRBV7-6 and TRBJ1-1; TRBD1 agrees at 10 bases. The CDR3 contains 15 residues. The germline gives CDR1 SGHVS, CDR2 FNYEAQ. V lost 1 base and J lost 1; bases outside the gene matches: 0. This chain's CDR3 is CASSLGTGGNTEAFF. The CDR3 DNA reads TGTGCCAGCAGCTTAGGGACAGGGGGGAACACTGAAGCTTTCTTT.

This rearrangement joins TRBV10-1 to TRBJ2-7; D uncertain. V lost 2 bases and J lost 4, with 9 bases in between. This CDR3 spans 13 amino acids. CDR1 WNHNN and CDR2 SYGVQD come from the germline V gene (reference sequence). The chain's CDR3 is CASSEGPGYEQYF. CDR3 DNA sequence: TGCGCCAGCAGTGAGGGGCCCGGATACGAGCAGTACTTC.

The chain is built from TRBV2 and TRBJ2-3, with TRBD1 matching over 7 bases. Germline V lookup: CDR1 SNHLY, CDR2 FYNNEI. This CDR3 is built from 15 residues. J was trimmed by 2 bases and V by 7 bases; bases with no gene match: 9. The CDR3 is CASTPTGSHTDTQYF. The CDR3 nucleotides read TGTGCCAGCACGCCGACAGGGTCCCACACAGATACGCAGTATTTT.

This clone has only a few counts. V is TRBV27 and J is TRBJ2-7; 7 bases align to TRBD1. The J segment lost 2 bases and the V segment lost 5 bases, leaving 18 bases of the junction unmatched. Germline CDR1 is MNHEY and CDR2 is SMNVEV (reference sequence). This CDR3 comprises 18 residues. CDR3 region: CASSPGTVPPSSPYEQYF. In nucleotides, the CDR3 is TGTGCCAGCAGTCCGGGGACAGTTCCTCCCAGCAGTCCCTACGAGCAGTACTTC.

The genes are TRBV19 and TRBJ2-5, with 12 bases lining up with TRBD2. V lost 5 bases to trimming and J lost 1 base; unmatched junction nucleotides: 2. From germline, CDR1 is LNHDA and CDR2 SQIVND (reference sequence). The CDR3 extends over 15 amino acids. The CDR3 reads CASSLAGGPQETQYF. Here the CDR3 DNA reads TGTGCCAGTAGTCTAGCGGGAGGGCCCCAAGAGACCCAGTACTTC.

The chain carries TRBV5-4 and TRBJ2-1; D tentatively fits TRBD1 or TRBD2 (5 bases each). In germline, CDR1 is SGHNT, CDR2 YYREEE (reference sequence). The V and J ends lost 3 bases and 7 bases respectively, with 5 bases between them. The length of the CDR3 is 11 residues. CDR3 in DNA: TGTGCCAGCAGCTGGGGGAATGAGCAGTTCTTC. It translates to CASSWGNEQFF.

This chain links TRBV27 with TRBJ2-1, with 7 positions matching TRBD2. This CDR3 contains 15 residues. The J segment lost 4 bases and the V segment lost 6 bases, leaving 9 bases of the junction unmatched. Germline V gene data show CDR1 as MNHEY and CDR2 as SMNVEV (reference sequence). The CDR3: CASSLSAGVYNEQFF. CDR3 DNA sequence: TGTGCCAGCAGCCTTTCGGCGGGAGTTTACAATGAGCAGTTCTTC.